These T cell receptor beta chains were read from a single sample in a study of blood T cell repertoires in COVID-19. Some clones are missing from TCRdb's copy, which holds only in-frame ones; the method was immunoSEQ multiplex PCR. This table has approximately 130,000 clones, 85% to 90% appearing once. The sample consisted of peripheral blood. The receptors were sampled from a woman between 45 and 60 years old with acute or convalescent COVID-19. Both conserved end residues are part of each CDR3. Fields, in order: J gene, V gene, CDR3 protein.

J: TRBJ1-1
V: TRBV29-1
CDR3: CSGGGAMNTEAFF

J: TRBJ1-6
V: TRBV10-1
CDR3: CASRGKDNNSPLHF

J: TRBJ2-1
V: TRBV7-9
CDR3: CASRLAGSYNEQFF

J: TRBJ1-4
V: TRBV10-3
CDR3: CAIRGTESEKLFF

J: TRBJ1-6
V: TRBV7-8
CDR3: CASSLGPVNSPLHF

J: TRBJ1-2
V: TRBV4-2
CDR3: CASSQGQGGTNYGYTF

J: TRBJ2-5
V: TRBV7-9
CDR3: CAIRRGGEETQYF

J: TRBJ1-2
V: TRBV3-1/TRBV3-2
CDR3: CASSTVGFQRDGYTF

J: TRBJ1-2
V: TRBV24-1
CDR3: CATSDLHRGFDYGYTF

J: TRBJ2-1
V: TRBV6-5
CDR3: CASRGTSGANNEQFF

J: TRBJ2-1
V: TRBV7-9
CDR3: CASTPAGGPEQFF

J: TRBJ2-7
V: TRBV11-1
CDR3: CASSFGTSLGIYEQYF

J: TRBJ1-2
V: TRBV6-1
CDR3: CASTLDPQGRGYTF

J: TRBJ1-2
V: TRBV6-5
CDR3: CASSLGRESNGYTF

J: TRBJ2-3
V: TRBV4-2
CDR3: CASSASGGGHTDTQYF

J: TRBJ2-3
V: TRBV12-5
CDR3: CASGLSRTSGATTDTQYF

J: TRBJ1-2
V: TRBV7-3
CDR3: CASSLKGTGDGYTF

J: TRBJ2-7
V: TRBV11-3
CDR3: CASRYEGLGEQYF

J: TRBJ2-1
V: TRBV24-1
CDR3: CATSAQPQSGIYNEQFF

J: TRBJ1-1
V: TRBV7-2
CDR3: CASSLLPGQENTEAFF

J: TRBJ1-6
V: TRBV6-6
CDR3: CASSYGTGGSPLHF

J: TRBJ2-7
V: TRBV28
CDR3: CASSSPYEQYF

J: TRBJ2-5
V: TRBV3-1/TRBV3-2
CDR3: CASSQNLTSPGKTQYF

J: TRBJ1-6
V: TRBV19
CDR3: CASSVTGSPLHF

J: TRBJ2-1
V: TRBV11-1
CDR3: CASKGTVVDNEQFF

J: TRBJ2-1
V: TRBV3-1/TRBV3-2
CDR3: CASSPQGTSGPRNEQFF

J: TRBJ1-3
V: TRBV4-1
CDR3: CASSQDLDRGLSGNTIYF

J: TRBJ2-3
V: TRBV6-2/TRBV6-3
CDR3: CASSSDREGTDTQYF

J: TRBJ2-1
V: TRBV7-3
CDR3: CASSLIGGEYNEQFF

J: TRBJ1-2
V: TRBV14
CDR3: CASSQNTGDYGYTF

J: TRBJ2-5
V: TRBV4-3
CDR3: CASSQDVTGEETQYF

J: TRBJ1-2
V: TRBV5-6
CDR3: CASSLYTLRTVGGYTF

J: TRBJ1-6
V: TRBV10-1
CDR3: CASSDGDRNSPLHF

J: TRBJ2-7
V: TRBV27
CDR3: CASRRELSTYEQYF

J: TRBJ1-1
V: TRBV6-2/TRBV6-3
CDR3: CASSYGAGAGNTEAFF